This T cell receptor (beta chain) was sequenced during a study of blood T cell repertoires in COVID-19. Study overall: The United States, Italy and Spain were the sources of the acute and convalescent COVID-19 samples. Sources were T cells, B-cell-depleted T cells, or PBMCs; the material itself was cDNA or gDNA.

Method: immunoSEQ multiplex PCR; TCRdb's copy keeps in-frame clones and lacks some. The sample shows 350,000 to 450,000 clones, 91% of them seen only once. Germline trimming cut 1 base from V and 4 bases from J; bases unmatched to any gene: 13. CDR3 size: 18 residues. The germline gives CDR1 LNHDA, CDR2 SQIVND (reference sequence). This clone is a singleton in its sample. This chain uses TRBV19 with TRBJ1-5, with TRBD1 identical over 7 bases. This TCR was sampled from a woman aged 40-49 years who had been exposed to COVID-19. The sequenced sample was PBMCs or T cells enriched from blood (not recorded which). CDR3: CASSIGWWGGQDNQPQHF. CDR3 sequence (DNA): TGTGCCAGTAGTATAGGATGGTGGGGTGGACAGGATAATCAGCCCCAGCATTTT.